What follows are 24 T cell receptor beta chains derived from one specimen sequenced in a study of cytomegalovirus exposure and HLA in healthy donors. Researchers ran the PCR with 60 Vbeta and 13 Jbeta primers. The protocol was immunoSEQ multiplex PCR, while the TCRdb copy is restricted to in-frame clones and leaves out a portion. Recorded for this sample: tens of thousands of clones. What was sequenced was PBMCs. The source of these receptors is a female donor in good health and CMV-seropositive.

The chain links TRBV7-2 to TRBJ2-3, with a weak D call TRBD2 (7 bases). This CDR3 has 17 amino acids. V dropped 5 bases and J dropped 2 bases, with 20 bases sitting between them. In germline, CDR1 is SGHTA, CDR2 FQGNSA. CDR3: CASSGNGGGGPTDTQYF. The CDR3, as DNA: TGTGCCAGCAGCGGGAACGGGGGCGGGGGTCCCACAGATACGCAGTATTTT.

The chain combines TRBV5-1 with TRBJ2-1, with 8 positions matching TRBD2. The V segment lost 3 bases and the J segment 3 bases; nucleotides outside the gene matches: 5. The germline V gene encodes CDR1 SGHRS and CDR2 YFSETQ. CDR3 size: 15 residues. In DNA, the CDR3 is TGCGCCAGCAGCTCAGGACTAGCTGACTACAATGAGCAGTTCTTC. Its protein is CASSSGLADYNEQFF.

This chain uses TRBV5-1 with TRBJ2-7, with a weak D call TRBD1 (5 bases). Trimming pared 5 bases from V and 3 bases from J, leaving 9 bases between. Germline assignment: CDR1 SGHRS and CDR2 YFSETQ. The CDR3 totals 12 residues. CDR3 protein: CASRFDSYEQYF. The CDR3 DNA reads TGCGCCAGCAGATTTGACAGCTACGAGCAGTACTTC.

The genes are TRBV5-1 and TRBJ2-2, with TRBD2 identical over 11 bases. V lost 3 bases and J lost 4; bases outside the gene matches: 20. This CDR3 has 21 amino acids. Germline CDR1 SGHRS, CDR2 YFSETQ. CDR3 nucleotides: TGCGCCAGCAGCTCGATTGCCGCCTTATCCGGGACTAGCGGCGCCACCGGGGAGCTGTTTTTT. This gives the protein CASSSIAALSGTSGATGELFF.

The gene calls are TRBV7-2 and TRBJ2-3; TRBD2 matches at 8 bases. The length of the CDR3 is 14 residues. Germline assignment: CDR1 SGHTA and CDR2 FQGNSA. V trimming: 5 bases; J trimming: 5 bases; junction bases outside the gene matches: 6. The DNA for the CDR3 is TGTGCCAGCAGCCCGGGGGGGTCGGTAGATACGCAGTATTTT. Protein: CASSPGGSVDTQYF.

J is TRBJ2-1 and V is TRBV7-9, with 13 positions matching TRBD2. The germline V gene has CDR1 SEHNR and CDR2 FQNEAQ (reference sequence). Trimming took 8 bases from V and 0 from J; bases not matched to a gene: 7. The length of the CDR3 is 17 residues. CDR3 nucleotide sequence: TGTGCCAGCCTAGAACTAGCGGGGGGGAGCTCCTACAATGAGCAGTTCTTC. Translating it yields CASLELAGGSSYNEQFF.

The chain couples TRBV28 to TRBJ1-5; 8 positions match TRBD1. In germline, CDR1 is MDHEN, CDR2 SYDVKM. V lost 5 bases to trimming and J lost 5 bases; unmatched junction nucleotides: 8. CDR3 size: 15 residues. In DNA, the CDR3 is TGTGCCAGCAGTGCAGGGGGCGTGGGTGATCAGCCCCAGCATTTT. As protein: CASSAGGVGDQPQHF.

The rearrangement uses TRBV7-9 and TRBJ1-4, with 9 bases fitting TRBD1. The V and J ends lost 3 bases and 8 bases, in that order; junction bases with no gene match: 7. This CDR3 contains 15 residues. Germline V gene data show CDR1 as SEHNR and CDR2 as FQNEAQ (reference sequence). The CDR3 loop is CASSFGDREGEKLFF. Written as DNA, the CDR3 is TGTGCCAGCAGCTTCGGGGACAGGGAGGGAGAAAAACTGTTTTTT.

The chain uses TRBV6-6 and TRBJ2-3; D may be TRBD2 (5 bases). The CDR3 is made up of 13 amino acids. The V gene lost 7 bases and the J gene lost 0 bases, with 8 bases spanning the gap. CDR1 MNHNY and CDR2 SVGAGI come from the germline V gene (reference sequence). CDR3 nucleotides: TGTGCCAGCACGGGAACTAGCACAGATACGCAGTATTTT. Translating gives CASTGTSTDTQYF.

The V gene is TRBV18, the J gene TRBJ1-2; D gene uncertain. The CDR3 totals 13 residues. V was trimmed by 6 bases and J by 5 bases, leaving 13 bases between them. CDR1 and CDR2 (germline): KGHSH, LQKENI. CDR3 DNA sequence: TGTGCCAGCTCCGTAGGCGGTCCTTATGGCTACACCTTC. Its translation is CASSVGGPYGYTF. The full variable domain, with the rest looked up from reference TRBV18 and TRBJ1-2, is NAGVMQNPRHLVRRRGQEARLRCSPMKGHSHVYWYRQLPEEGLKFMVYLQKENIIDESGMPKERFSAEFPKEGPSILRIQQVVRGDSAAYFCASSVGGPYGYTFGSGTRLTVV.

This sequence joins TRBV28 and TRBJ2-6; D is possibly TRBD1 (6 bases). CDR1 MDHEN and CDR2 SYDVKM come from the germline V gene. CDR3 length: 17 amino acids. The V and J ends lost 6 bases and 2 bases respectively, with 17 bases between them. CDR3 loop: CASRPGQGSPGANVLTF. The CDR3, as DNA: TGTGCCAGCAGACCGGGACAAGGGAGCCCTGGGGCCAACGTCCTGACTTTC.

V gene TRBV15 combines with J gene TRBJ1-2, with D possibly being TRBD1 (5 bases). The CDR3 runs 15 residues. Per the germline V gene, CDR1 is LNHNV and CDR2 is YYDKDF (reference sequence). The ends were cut back, 0 bases at V and 2 bases at J, with 10 bases in the middle. The CDR3 DNA reads as TGTGCCACCAGCAGAGAATTGGGGCAGAACTATGGCTACACCTTC. It specifies CATSRELGQNYGYTF.

V and J are TRBV6-1 and TRBJ1-1, with TRBD1 identical over 7 bases. The length of the CDR3 is 13 residues. Germline assignment: CDR1 MNHNS and CDR2 SASEGT. V was clipped by 6 bases and J by 1 base; unmatched bases: 2. The CDR3 sequence: CASSWTGNTEAFF. The CDR3 nucleotides are TGTGCCAGCAGCTGGACAGGGAACACTGAAGCTTTCTTT.

The V call is TRBV27, the J call TRBJ2-7; 8 bases map to TRBD1. Germline CDR1 MNHEY, CDR2 SMNVEV (reference sequence). After removal of 5 bases from V and 4 bases from J, the junction contained 4 bases not matched to a gene. The CDR3 covers 13 residues. The CDR3 DNA reads TGTGCCAGCAGTCCAGACAGGGGTTACGAGCAGTACTTC. It is translated as CASSPDRGYEQYF.

This chain uses TRBV7-2 with TRBJ1-1; 10 nucleotides line up with TRBD1. Trimming at V came to 2 bases and at J to 5 bases, leaving 5 bases not matched to a gene. This CDR3 region has 15 residues. Germline lookup yields CDR1 SGHTA and CDR2 FQGNSA. CDR3: CASSLYGTGVTEAFF. The CDR3 DNA reads TGTGCCAGCAGCTTATACGGGACAGGGGTGACTGAAGCTTTCTTT.

The chain uses TRBV6-1 and TRBJ2-3; 11 bases agree with TRBD2. CDR1 MNHNS and CDR2 SASEGT come from the germline V gene. The CDR3 sequence is 15 residues long. V dropped 4 bases and J dropped 2; count of bases not matched to a gene: 2. Here the CDR3 reads CASSALAGDTDTQYF. The CDR3 coding sequence is TGTGCCAGCAGTGCACTAGCGGGGGACACAGATACGCAGTATTTT.

The chain links TRBV6-1 to TRBJ1-2, with D hard to call. The germline V gene has CDR1 MNHNS and CDR2 SASEGT. This CDR3 is 13 amino acids long. V was shortened by 1 base and J by 2 bases, with 5 bases between the two germline ends. The CDR3 bases are TGTGCCAGCAGTGAAGTCGGGAACTATGGCTACACCTTC. Protein: CASSEVGNYGYTF.

The chain combines TRBV6-5 with TRBJ1-5, with D unresolved. The germline CDR1 and CDR2 sequences are MNHEY and SVGAGI. The CDR3 loop spans 14 amino acids. The V end was cut by 6 bases, the J end by 10 bases, with 19 bases between. This CDR3 is CASRGGPPGSPQHF. The CDR3 region has the DNA TGTGCCAGCAGGGGTGGACCCCCCGGGAGTCCCCAGCATTTT.

The chain carries TRBV7-9 and TRBJ2-7; tentative D call: TRBD2 (6 bases). The CDR3 has 15 amino acids. The V and J ends lost 4 bases and 2 bases respectively, with 15 bases between them. Germline lookup yields CDR1 SEHNR and CDR2 FQNEAQ (reference sequence). The CDR3 reads CASSSGKERAYEQYF. The CDR3 region has the DNA TGTGCCAGCAGCTCCGGGAAGGAGCGGGCCTACGAGCAGTACTTC.

The rearrangement uses TRBV5-1 and TRBJ1-3; D uncertain. The V gene's germline CDR1 is SGHRS and CDR2 YFSETQ. Trimming stripped 6 bases from V and 4 bases from J, with 11 bases between. The CDR3 consists of 13 residues. This CDR3 reads CASTPGGGNTIYF. The DNA for the CDR3 is TGCGCCAGCACCCCAGGAGGCGGAAACACCATATATTTT.

The J gene is TRBJ2-5, the V gene TRBV4-3; D is uncertain. The J call may be faulty, since TRBJ2-7 better matches the DNA end. From germline, CDR1 is LGHNA and CDR2 YSLEER. This CDR3 spans 15 amino acids. CDR3 region: CASSQEGSYAYEQYF. Written as DNA, the CDR3 is TGCGCCAGCAGCCAAGAGGGCAGTTACGCCTACGAGCAGTACTTC.

The chain couples TRBV19 to TRBJ1-5; D might be TRBD1 (5 bases). This CDR3 region has 17 residues. Trimming removed 1 base at V and 13 bases at J, with 26 bases between. Germline lookup yields CDR1 LNHDA and CDR2 SQIVND (reference sequence). The CDR3 reads CASSIGFFETDDLNQHF. The CDR3 region has the DNA TGTGCCAGTAGTATAGGTTTCTTTGAGACAGATGACCTAAATCAGCATTTT.

CDR3 loop: CASSYLTDQETQYF. CDR3 DNA sequence: TGTGCCAGCAGTTACCTGACAGATCAAGAGACCCAGTACTTC. The rearrangement joins TRBV6-6 to TRBJ2-5, with D possibly matching TRBD1 (5 bases). CDR3 size: 14 residues. The germline V gene has CDR1 MNHNY and CDR2 SVGAGI (reference sequence). The V and J ends lost 2 bases and 2 bases respectively, with 9 bases between them.

Comments on this clone: The same CDR3 is also encoded by other DNA sequences in this sample. The chain uses TRBV6-1 and TRBJ1-5; D is unresolved. V lost 8 bases, J lost 2 bases, and 7 bases lay in between. The germline gives CDR1 MNHNS, CDR2 SASEGT. The CDR3 is made up of 12 amino acids. CDR3 in amino acids: CASVQGNQPQHF. CDR3 nucleotide sequence: TGTGCCAGCGTGCAGGGCAATCAGCCCCAGCATTTT.